This T cell receptor beta chain originates from a study of immune evolution from preneoplasia to lung adenocarcinoma. The CDR3 runs 16 residues. V trimming: 5 bases; J trimming: 3 bases; junction bases outside the gene matches: 12. CDR1 is SGHTA and CDR2 is FQGTGA in the germline V gene. Clones were sequenced by immunoSEQ multiplex PCR, and TCRdb holds only the in-frame ones, with some missing. The sample holds about 4,800 clones; about 84% are singletons and the top ten take about 7.9%. The TCR sequence derives from a person aged 70 to 85 with lung adenocarcinoma. Sequenced: FFPE lung adenocarcinoma in situ tissue. The chain couples TRBV7-3 to TRBJ2-5; 7 bases align to TRBD2. CDR3: CASSPTGGGSKETQYF. The CDR3 nucleotides are TGTGCCAGCAGCCCTACTGGGGGAGGGTCCAAAGAGACCCAGTACTTC. Looking up the rest from reference TRBV7-3 and TRBJ2-5 gives the full variable domain: GAGVSQTPSNKVTEKGKYVELRCDPISGHTALYWYRQSLGQGPEFLIYFQGTGAADDSGLPNDRFFAVRPEGSVSTLKIQRTERGDSAVYLCASSPTGGGSKETQYFGPGTRLLVL.